Listed here is a single T cell receptor (beta chain). Its antigen is not identified. This may be a read error: a much more frequent sequence differs by one nucleotide. The CDR3 consists of 16 residues. Germline loops: CDR1 SGHTA, CDR2 FQGNSA. Sequencing libraries for TCR beta were prepared with iRepertoire HTBI primers and Arm-PCR of CDR3 regions. MiXCR was run by TCRdb on the multiplex PCR reads, yielding one entry per CDR3 protein. Of some 370,000 distinct CDR3 sequences in the sample, approximately 10% were seen once. This sample stems from a study of regulatory T cells in long-lasting Graves disease. Study results and caveats: Persistent patients had a count of shared public clonotypes (approximately 2,800) that exceeded that of new patients (about 970). Repertoires from persistent disease leaned toward TRBV28, TRBJ1-2 and TRBJ2-5.

Time point denoted: newly diagnosed GD, antithyroid drugs for less than 3 months. The TCR library used RNA extracted from PBMCs. This sample was shared with a second study, whose subject was T cells in Graves' hyperthyroidism and ophthalmopathy. That paper states: Graves' hyperthyroidism without ophthalmopathy progression within 18 months was termed stable. The HTBI primer set was used in a first-round RT-PCR of the TCR CDR3.

Sequencing was performed on peripheral blood mononuclear cells (PBMCs), taken at new diagnosis, from a patient treated with antithyroid drugs. The clonotype originates from a woman aged 18-29 years with Graves disease. This rearrangement joins TRBV7-2 to TRBJ2-1, with 7 bases that match TRBD2. The chain's CDR3 is CASSLVVVGDYNEQIF. The CDR3 DNA sequence: TGTGCCAGCAGCTTGGTGGTCGTGGGGGACTACAATGAGCAGATCTTC.